Presented here are 25 T cell receptor beta chains from one specimen sequenced in a study of blood T cells in healthy people across ages. Through a sample-barcoded 5' primer and a J-beta primer mix, a second PCR was run for roughly 7 to 12 cycles. TCRdb called the 5' RACE reads again in MiXCR, with one record for every CDR3 protein. Of over 950,000 distinct CDR3 sequences listed, roughly two fifths are singletons. Sequencing was done on a sample of blood. These receptors were collected from a man younger than 30 in good health.

This clonotype turned up a few times. The chain recombines TRBV4-3 with TRBJ2-1; no reliable D call. CDR1 is LGHNA, CDR2 YSLEER, per germline. V dropped 0 bases and J dropped 0 bases, with 15 bases sitting between them. The CDR3 loop spans 18 amino acids. CDR3 amino acids: CASSQEIKALSSYNEQFF. Here the CDR3 DNA reads TGCGCCAGCAGCCAAGAAATCAAGGCCCTTAGCTCCTACAATGAGCAGTTCTTC.

The chain combines TRBV7-2 with TRBJ2-3; D is unclear. The germline V gene has CDR1 SGHTA and CDR2 FQGNSA. The V and J ends lost 2 bases and 1 base respectively, with 13 bases between them. The CDR3 has 16 residues. As DNA, the CDR3 is TGTGCCAGCAGCTTAAACATGCATCGGCGCACAGATACGCAGTATTTT. It translates to CASSLNMHRRTDTQYF.

This clonotype was recorded a few times. The chain carries TRBV20-1 and TRBJ2-3; TRBD2 is a possible D gene (7 bases). V was pared by 4 bases and J by 6 bases, with 17 bases between. This CDR3 region has 14 residues. CDR1 DFQATT and CDR2 SNEGSKA come from the germline V gene (reference sequence). The CDR3 DNA is TGCAGTGCTATCGAGGGGGGGGCCCGGGATACGCAGTATTTT. Translated: CSAIEGGARDTQYF.

This chain joins TRBV20-1 and TRBJ2-7, with TRBD1 matching over 8 bases. V was clipped by 1 base and J by 7 bases; unmatched bases: 9. The CDR3 is made up of 14 amino acids. Germline values: CDR1 DFQATT, CDR2 SNEGSKA (reference sequence). In DNA, the CDR3 is TGCAGTGCTAGAGGCCGGGACAGGTACAATGAGCAGTACTTC. It codes for CSARGRDRYNEQYF.

This clonotype was counted between two and nine times. The chain recombines TRBV20-1 with TRBJ1-5, with no clear D. This CDR3 comprises 15 residues. V was clipped by 3 bases and J by 0 bases, with 12 bases between them. Per the germline V gene, CDR1 is DFQATT and CDR2 is SNEGSKA (reference sequence). CDR3: CSARRRLYSNQPQHF. The DNA of the CDR3 is TGCAGTGCTAGGAGGCGGCTGTATAGCAATCAGCCCCAGCATTTT.

This sequence joins TRBV20-1 and TRBJ1-5, with D possibly TRBD1 on 6 matching bases. Germline values: CDR1 DFQATT, CDR2 SNEGSKA (reference sequence). CDR3 length equals 18 residues. V was shortened by 0 bases and J by 0 bases, with 18 bases between the two germline ends. The CDR3 DNA sequence: TGCAGTGCTAGAGATAAACAGGGATGGACGATTAGCAATCAGCCCCAGCATTTT. This gives the protein CSARDKQGWTISNQPQHF.

Only one count was recorded for this clonotype. The CDR3 nucleotides are TGTGCCAGCAGTTACCTACTTCTGCCGAACACTGAAGCTTTCTTT. It is translated as CASSYLLLPNTEAFF. The chain employs TRBV6-5 and TRBJ1-1; D not resolved. This CDR3 region has 15 residues. Per the germline V gene, CDR1 is MNHEY and CDR2 is SVGAGI. V was clipped by 2 bases and J by 1 base, with 11 bases between them.

This rearrangement joins TRBV24-1 to TRBJ2-3; maybe TRBD2 (6 bases). Trimming removed 0 bases at V and 2 bases at J, with 14 bases between. CDR3 length: 17 amino acids. Germline lookup yields CDR1 KGHDR and CDR2 SFDVKD. CDR3 region: CATSDLGGGGNTDTQYF. The CDR3 DNA follows: TGTGCCACCAGTGATTTGGGGGGAGGCGGAAACACAGATACGCAGTATTTT.

The chain links TRBV13 to TRBJ1-2; TRBD1 aligns across 10 bases. Trimming removed 5 bases from V and 5 bases from J; junction bases left unmatched: 5. The germline CDR1 and CDR2 sequences are PRHDT and FYEKMQ (reference sequence). The CDR3 extends over 14 amino acids. CDR3 sequence reads: CASSGRQGAYGYTF. Here the CDR3 DNA reads TGTGCCAGCAGCGGACGACAGGGGGCGTATGGCTACACCTTC.

This clonotype turned up a few times. This sequence joins TRBV6-5 and TRBJ2-7; 7 nucleotides line up with TRBD1. The V gene's germline CDR1 is MNHEY and CDR2 SVGAGI. The ends lost 5 bases at V and 1 base at J; junction bases unmatched: 8. CDR3 length: 15 amino acids. For the CDR3, the DNA is TGTGCCAGCAGTCCCACACGGGACAGATCCTACGAGCAGTACTTC. Encoded protein: CASSPTRDRSYEQYF.

This chain uses TRBV18 with TRBJ1-2; 7 positions agree with TRBD1. This CDR3 is built from 14 residues. CDR1 is KGHSH, CDR2 LQKENI, per germline. Germline trimming cut 4 bases from V and 2 bases from J; bases unmatched to any gene: 4. CDR3 sequence: CASSHGTENYGYTF. CDR3 coding DNA: TGTGCCAGCTCACACGGGACAGAGAACTATGGCTACACCTTC.

The rearrangement links TRBV20-1 to TRBJ2-5, with a weak D call TRBD1 (5 bases). With 0 bases removed from V and 4 bases from J, the gap between germline ends came to 15 bases. This CDR3 is 15 amino acids long. CDR1 is DFQATT and CDR2 is SNEGSKA in the germline V gene (reference sequence). The CDR3 nucleotides are TGCAGTGCTAGAGATACTTCGACAGCGCGAGAGACCCAGTACTTC. It specifies CSARDTSTARETQYF.

This chain uses TRBV14 with TRBJ1-4; D is possibly TRBD1 (5 bases). Trimming took off 3 bases at V and 3 bases at J, with 8 bases between the two ends. The germline CDR1 and CDR2 sequences are SGHDN and FVKESK. The CDR3 covers 14 residues. CDR3 residues: CASSQAGANEKLFF. CDR3 in DNA: TGTGCCAGCAGCCAGGCGGGGGCTAATGAAAAACTGTTTTTT. Based on the CDR3 plus reference TRBV14 and TRBJ1-4, the full variable domain is EAGVTQFPSHSVIEKGQTVTLRCDPISGHDNLYWYRRVMGKEIKFLLHFVKESKQDESGMPNNRFLAERTGGTYSTLKVQPAELEDSGVYFCASSQAGANEKLFFGSGTQLSVL.

The chain is built from TRBV5-1 and TRBJ1-1; TRBD1 matches at 9 bases. Trimming took 5 bases from V and 8 from J; bases not matched to a gene: 10. This CDR3 has 14 amino acids. The germline gives CDR1 SGHRS, CDR2 YFSETQ. CDR3 coding DNA: TGCGCCAGCAGTTCACAGGGGGCAACCTCGGAAGCTTTCTTT. It specifies CASSSQGATSEAFF.

Concerning this clonotype itself: A much larger clone lies a single base off, so this may be a read error. This sequence joins TRBV3-1 and TRBJ2-3, with D perhaps TRBD1 or TRBD2 (5 bases each). This CDR3 is built from 13 residues. V lost 1 base to trimming and J lost 7 bases, with 9 bases between them. Germline lookup yields CDR1 LGHDT and CDR2 YNNKEL (reference sequence). The CDR3, as DNA: TGTGCCAGCAGCCAAGGGTCGGGACATACGCAGTATTTT. Its translation: CASSQGSGHTQYF.

This clonotype appeared a few times. The V call is TRBV7-9, the J call TRBJ2-1; 7 nucleotides align to TRBD2. The J segment lost 10 bases and the V segment lost 6 bases, leaving 6 bases of the junction unmatched. Germline V gene lookup returns CDR1 SEHNR and CDR2 FQNEAQ (reference sequence). The CDR3 length is 12 residues. The CDR3: CASSQSSGEQFF. In DNA form, the CDR3 reads TGTGCCAGCAGTCAAAGTAGCGGGGAGCAGTTCTTC.

CDR3 in DNA: TGTGCCAGCAGTTACGGATCGGGAAGCACAGATACGCAGTATTTT. Its translation is CASSYGSGSTDTQYF. The V and J genes are TRBV6-2 or TRBV6-3 and TRBJ2-3; a weak D match, TRBD2 (5 bases). From germline, CDR1 is MNHEY and CDR2 SVGEGT. The CDR3 sequence is 15 residues long. V dropped 2 bases and J dropped 0 bases, with 9 bases sitting between them.

This clonotype was seen a handful of times. This sequence joins TRBV20-1 and TRBJ1-6; D may be TRBD1 (6 bases). V lost 3 bases, J lost 0 bases, and 9 bases lay in between. Germline-derived CDR1 and CDR2 are DFQATT and SNEGSKA (reference sequence). The CDR3 spans 15 residues. In nucleotides, the CDR3 is TGCAGTGCTAGCCAGGGGAGCTCCTATAATTCACCCCTCCACTTT. Its protein is CSASQGSSYNSPLHF.

This chain's CDR3 is CASSAIPLPSAKEKLFF. Written as DNA, the CDR3 is TGTGCCAGCAGTGCCATCCCATTGCCATCGGCGAAGGAAAAACTGTTTTTT. The chain carries TRBV12-3 or TRBV12-4 and TRBJ1-4; D is unresolved. V was pared by 5 bases and J by 8 bases, with 24 bases between. The CDR3 runs 17 residues.

The CDR3 loop reads CASAPGRGYGYTF. The DNA for the CDR3 is TGTGCCAGCGCCCCCGGGAGAGGCTATGGCTACACCTTC. The chain uses TRBV9 and TRBJ1-2; D gene unclear. Germline V gene data show CDR1 as SGDLS and CDR2 as YYNGEE. This CDR3 is 13 amino acids long. V lost 7 bases to trimming and J lost 4 bases, with 14 bases between them. The full variable domain, completed using reference TRBV9 and TRBJ1-2, is DSGVTQTPKHLITATGQRVTLRCSPRSGDLSVYWYQQSLDQGLQFLIQYYNGEERAKGNILERFSAQQFPDLHSELNLSSLELGDSALYFCASAPGRGYGYTFGSGTRLTVV.

This clonotype was seen more than once but under ten times. V and J are TRBV27 and TRBJ2-7, with 7 nucleotides matching TRBD1. The germline V gene encodes CDR1 MNHEY and CDR2 SMNVEV (reference sequence). The trim removed 5 bases at V and 1 base at J, leaving 11 bases unmatched. This CDR3 spans 16 amino acids. The CDR3 reads CASSRNPGTASYEQYF. CDR3 DNA: TGTGCCAGCAGTCGTAACCCCGGGACAGCTTCCTACGAGCAGTACTTC.

V is TRBV7-6 and J is TRBJ1-1; no definite D call. This CDR3 is 14 amino acids long. CDR1 is SGHVS and CDR2 is FNYEAQ in the germline V gene. Trimming stripped 1 base from V and 5 bases from J, with 11 bases between. The CDR3 sequence: CASSLEPGVTEAFF. DNA for the CDR3: TGTGCCAGCAGCTTAGAACCAGGAGTGACTGAAGCTTTCTTT.

V is TRBV6-2 or TRBV6-3 and J is TRBJ1-5; the D gene is possibly TRBD1 (6 bases). V was cut by 0 bases and J by 5 bases, with 17 bases left in between. CDR1 MNHEY and CDR2 SVGEGT come from the germline V gene. CDR3 length equals 17 residues. This chain's CDR3 is CASSYSRQVRGYQPQHF. In nucleotides, the CDR3 is TGTGCCAGCAGTTACTCGAGACAGGTCAGGGGATATCAGCCCCAGCATTTT.

This clonotype has only a few counts. The genes are TRBV20-1 and TRBJ2-5, with D tentatively TRBD1 (7 bases). This CDR3 has 13 residues. The germline V gene has CDR1 DFQATT and CDR2 SNEGSKA (reference sequence). Trimming removed 3 bases from V and 2 bases from J, with 10 bases in between. The chain's CDR3 is CSASAGQQETQYF. CDR3 nucleotide sequence: TGCAGTGCTAGTGCGGGACAGCAAGAGACCCAGTACTTC.

This clonotype was recorded a few times. It may be a read error: a sequence one base away is much more abundant. The J gene is TRBJ2-1, the V gene TRBV4-3, with unresolved D. Looked up from germline, CDR1 is LGHNA and CDR2 is YSLEER. The CDR3 is 14 residues long. Trimming stripped 0 bases from V and 6 bases from J, with 9 bases between. The CDR3 region is CASSQEGQINEQFF. The CDR3 DNA follows: TGCGCCAGCAGCCAAGAAGGGCAGATCAATGAGCAGTTCTTC.